This T cell receptor beta chain was sequenced for a study of T cells in Graves' hyperthyroidism and ophthalmopathy (dated 2019 in TCRdb). Background on the whole study: To identify TCR V-J signatures that set the groups apart, the researchers used a discovery cohort of about a hundred patients, made up of around 40 with Graves' ophthalmopathy and about 55 with stable Graves' hyperthyroidism. Prospective prediction of ophthalmopathy was tested in an independent validation cohort consisting of fewer than 20 hyperthyroidism patients and 15 to 17 patients who later progressed to ophthalmopathy. The 75 to 100 discovery patients were randomly split 7:3 into training and test sets. The study also compared thyroid tissue and blood T-cell repertoires from five or six Graves' hyperthyroidism patients. Once sampling was done, hyperthyroidism patients were given methimazole at a starting dose of 30 mg daily, whereas ophthalmopathy patients were given high-dose intravenous methylprednisolone. The paper describes TCR Vbeta CDR3 sequencing of fewer than 150 peripheral blood samples, made up of roughly 45 ophthalmopathy patients, roughly 80 hyperthyroidism patients and around 17 progressor patients. General findings and caveats noted by the study authors: In validation, progression to ophthalmopathy was predicted by the model with roughly 69% sensitivity and nearly 75% specificity, a median of 6.5 months before onset. A model built on a 13 V-J signature distinguished ophthalmopathy from stable hyperthyroidism, reaching approximately 89% sensitivity and 81% to 83% specificity in cross-validation and 80%/75% in testing. Sample size was not statistically predetermined, and investigators were not blinded to group allocation. Most expanded thyroid clonotypes (frequency above 0.001) were also detected in blood, a finding suggesting that blood repertoires may reflect thyroid immune responses.

Any patient with an uncontrolled infection, another autoimmune disease, pregnancy or lactation was excluded. Diagnoses relied on clinical symptoms, serum thyroxine and TRAb, thyroid ultrasound and orbital computed tomography. Trizol reagent was used to extract total RNA, and RNA quality was then checked on an Agilent 2100 Bioanalyzer. Cut back by 8 bases and 0 bases, the V and J ends lie 10 bases apart. In the germline V gene, CDR1 corresponds to SNHLY and CDR2 to FYNNEI. The CDR3 contains 13 residues, cysteine and phenylalanine counted. This entry keeps only the CDR3 DNA: 39 bases, framed from base 1. This clonotype was counted at least ten times. The clone's antigen remains unknown. No base quality values were provided; no much bigger clone lies one nucleotide off. Amplification of TCR beta CDR3 regions was carried out from RNA transcripts. A first-round RT-PCR of the TCR CDR3 used the HTBI primer set with the Qiagen OneStep RT-PCR kit. A second multiplex PCR round built the libraries, followed by size selection and purification. Libraries were sequenced paired-end with 100 bp reads on an Illumina HiSeq2000. In the original analysis: SOAPnuke was used to process the raw data, removing reads that contained adapters or uncalled bases, had a mean Phred below 15, or lacked an exact match to the constant primer or identifier. High-quality paired reads were merged with COPE v1.2.5, and unique nucleotide sequences were defined as clonotypes. Clonotypes were aligned to IMGT TRBV, TRBD and TRBJ reference segments using MiTCR v1.1. Analysis was restricted to V-J combinations with a frequency above 0.0001, which covered about 99% of repertoires. The TCS score was defined as the ratio of F50 (clonal expansion) to E x V (chaos), calculated using BLOSUM62-based TCRdist between CDR3 peptides within each V-J. Welch's t-statistics and random forest reduced some 510 V-J features to 10 to 15, which were used in a naive Bayes classifier (R e1071). Thyroid-blood repertoire similarity was quantified with the Morisita-Horn index. TCRdb reprocessing: public reads trimmed at Q25 with fastp, clones called with MiXCR, in-frame beta chains kept. Identical CDR3 proteins give one entry, which carries the most common genes and DNA. None of the V and J calls come from the authors' own analysis; TCRdb made them. The sample data list 600,000 to 700,000 distinct CDR3 sequences, and nearly 45% of these were observed just once. Roughly 7.2% of the sample is taken by the ten largest.

The V gene is TRBV2 and the J gene is TRBJ1-1; no D gene is confidently identified. The TCR sequence derives from an adult man with Graves' disease, either hyperthyroidism or ophthalmopathy (not recorded which). Material: peripheral blood or thyroid tissue (not recorded which). CDR3 reads: CASGPWVNTEAFF. The sequenced DNA is TGTGCCAGCGGGCCCTGGGTGAACACTGAAGCTTTCTTT.